A single T cell receptor beta chain is shown here with its context. Its antigen is undetermined. Germline values: CDR1 MNHEY, CDR2 SVGAGI. The CDR3 loop spans 13 amino acids. The data were taken from a study of CXCR3-negative and CXCR3-positive naive CD8 T cells. The method, 5' RACE with UMI labels, was used to prepare the TRB cDNA libraries. TCRdb re-called the 5' RACE reads and shows each CDR3 protein once, DNA omitted. The data include 7,000 or so distinct CDR3 sequences; the top ten clones carry about 2%. Identification of naive CD8+ T cells rested on CD45RO-CCR7+CD27+CD95- status. Study-wide results and limits: TRB CDR3s of CXCR3-positive naive cells were more hydrophobic than those of CXCR3-negative naive cells.

This TCR was sampled from a human donor in good health. Some clones in this sample may be carry-over from other donors' samples. Sequenced sample: naive CXCR3+ CD8+ T cells from blood. The subset was: CD45RO-CCR7+CD27+CD95- naive CD8+ T cells expressing CXCR3 (TNR3+). This rearrangement joins TRBV6-5 to TRBJ1-2; the D gene TCRdb calls, TRBD1, cannot be checked with no DNA. The chain's CDR3 is CASRYRGLNGYTF.